This passage covers 21 T cell receptor beta chains from one sample sequenced in a study of blood T cell repertoires in COVID-19. Clones were read by immunoSEQ multiplex PCR, and TCRdb kept only the in-frame ones, dropping some. The table has 200,000 to 300,000 clones, approximately 85% seen once. Material for sequencing was peripheral blood. The receptors derive from a human donor in a cohort sampled during active COVID-19.

The gene calls are TRBV5-1 and TRBJ1-3; 7 bases match TRBD1. CDR1 SGHRS and CDR2 YFSETQ come from the germline V gene. The CDR3 loop spans 16 amino acids. V was pared by 0 bases and J by 0 bases, with 3 bases of the junction left unmatched. CDR3 coding DNA: TGCGCCAGCAGCTTGGCAGGGGGGAGCTCTGGAAACACCATATATTTT. Amino acids: CASSLAGGSSGNTIYF.

V usage is TRBV27 and J usage is TRBJ2-7; D perhaps matches TRBD1 (6 bases). V gave up 6 bases and J gave up 3 bases, with 12 bases separating them. This CDR3 has 13 amino acids. Germline CDR1 MNHEY, CDR2 SMNVEV (reference sequence). CDR3 bases: TGTGCCAGCAGCCCTGGACAGCTCTACGAGCAGTACTTC. Translated, it gives CASSPGQLYEQYF.

The V gene is TRBV7-2, the J gene TRBJ1-5, with TRBD1 matching over 10 bases. Germline V CDR1 and CDR2: SGHTA, FQGNSA. CDR3 length: 16 residues. The ends lost 4 bases at V and 7 bases at J; junction bases unmatched: 10. The CDR3 DNA reads as TGTGCCAGCAGCTGGGACAGGGGAGGTGGTGGACAGCCCCAGCATTTT. Protein: CASSWDRGGGGQPQHF.

The V gene is TRBV10-3, the J gene TRBJ2-7, with TRBD1 as a possible D gene (5 bases). Trimming cost V 3 bases and J 5 bases, with 17 bases left between them. The CDR3 runs 15 residues. Germline V gives CDR1 ENHRY, CDR2 SYGVKD. The CDR3 protein is CAISDSAVKGNEQYF. DNA of the CDR3: TGTGCCATCAGTGACAGTGCGGTAAAGGGGAACGAGCAGTACTTC.

The genes are TRBV7-3 and TRBJ2-1; 9 bases match TRBD2. Germline lookup yields CDR1 SGHTA and CDR2 FQGTGA. V shed 1 base and J 5 bases; nucleotides not matched to a gene: 6. This CDR3 comprises 16 residues. This CDR3 reads CASSLSSGRAHNEQFF. The CDR3 bases are TGTGCCAGCAGCTTAAGTAGCGGGAGAGCCCACAATGAGCAGTTCTTC.

In this sample, this clone turned up once. The chain links TRBV19 to TRBJ2-7, with 9 bases lining up with TRBD1. This CDR3 has 14 residues. V shed 3 bases and J 2 bases; nucleotides not matched to a gene: 2. Germline values: CDR1 LNHDA, CDR2 SQIVND (reference sequence). The CDR3 DNA reads TGTGCCAGTAGTATGGGACAGGGAGCCTACGAGCAGTACTTC. Translation gives CASSMGQGAYEQYF. Full variable domain (outside the CDR3, taken from reference TRBV19 and TRBJ2-7): DGGITQSPKYLFRKEGQNVTLSCEQNLNHDAMYWYRQDPGQGLRLIYYSQIVNDFQKGDIAEGYSVSREKKESFPLTVTSAQKNPTAFYLCASSMGQGAYEQYFGPGTRLTVT.

This chain connects TRBV5-1 to TRBJ1-2; 7 nucleotides agree with TRBD1. V was clipped by 6 bases and J by 0 bases; unmatched bases: 5. Germline V lookup: CDR1 SGHRS, CDR2 YFSETQ. This CDR3 comprises 14 residues. In DNA form, the CDR3 reads TGCGCCAGCAACGGAGGACAGGCTAACTATGGCTACACCTTC. Translating it yields CASNGGQANYGYTF. Full variable domain (missing parts from reference TRBV5-1 and TRBJ1-2): KAGVTQTPRYLIKTRGQQVTLSCSPISGHRSVSWYQQTPGQGLQFLFEYFSETQRNKGNFPGRFSGRQFSNSRSEMNVSTLELGDSALYLCASNGGQANYGYTFGSGTRLTVV.

This clone was detected once. This sequence joins TRBV11-2 and TRBJ2-3; unclear D gene. V dropped 3 bases and J dropped 10 bases, with 14 bases sitting between them. The CDR3 contains 13 residues. Germline V gene sequence: CDR1 SGHAT, CDR2 FQNNGV. The CDR3 here is CASSFPPPTAQYF. In DNA form, the CDR3 reads TGTGCCAGCAGCTTTCCCCCCCCAACAGCGCAGTATTTT.

This clone occurred once. The genes are TRBV24-1 and TRBJ2-7; 8 nucleotides agree with TRBD2. Trimming cost V 2 bases and J 1 base; bases outside gene matches: 9. The CDR3 extends over 17 amino acids. The germline gives CDR1 KGHDR, CDR2 SFDVKD. CDR3 loop: CATSDWVGASGSYEQYF. The CDR3 DNA reads TGTGCCACCAGTGATTGGGTTGGGGCTAGCGGGTCCTACGAGCAGTACTTC.

The chain couples TRBV5-1 to TRBJ1-2; D ambiguous. This CDR3 spans 14 amino acids. The ends were cut back, 2 bases at V and 1 base at J, with 9 bases in the middle. The germline gives CDR1 SGHRS, CDR2 YFSETQ. The CDR3 nucleotides read TGCGCCAGCAGCTTAAGAGGTAATAACTATGGCTACACCTTC. Residues: CASSLRGNNYGYTF. Using reference TRBV5-1 and TRBJ1-2 for the parts outside the CDR3, the full variable domain is KAGVTQTPRYLIKTRGQQVTLSCSPISGHRSVSWYQQTPGQGLQFLFEYFSETQRNKGNFPGRFSGRQFSNSRSEMNVSTLELGDSALYLCASSLRGNNYGYTFGSGTRLTVV.

The V and J genes are TRBV27 and TRBJ2-7, with 9 bases matching TRBD2. The CDR3 spans 15 residues. Germline V gene lookup returns CDR1 MNHEY and CDR2 SMNVEV (reference sequence). V lost 4 bases and J lost 2; bases outside the gene matches: 6. Written as DNA, the CDR3 is TGTGCCAGCAGTTCCCTAGCGGGAAGGACCTACGAGCAGTACTTC. Protein product: CASSSLAGRTYEQYF.

This clone appeared a few times. The rearrangement links TRBV5-6 to TRBJ1-5, with 7 bases matching TRBD1. V lost 5 bases and J lost 5; bases outside the gene matches: 7. The CDR3 spans 14 residues. Looked up from germline, CDR1 is SGHDT and CDR2 is YYEEEE. The CDR3 is CASRGDSADQPQHF. In nucleotides, the CDR3 is TGTGCCAGCAGGGGGGACAGCGCGGATCAGCCCCAGCATTTT.

J is TRBJ2-1 and V is TRBV7-9, with TRBD2 identical over 8 bases. Unmatched junction bases numbered 7, after V lost 5 bases and J lost 4 bases. CDR3 length equals 15 residues. Germline V gives CDR1 SEHNR, CDR2 FQNEAQ (reference sequence). CDR3 bases: TGTGCCAGCAGCCCAAGAGCGGGGGTTTACAATGAGCAGTTCTTC. Translation gives CASSPRAGVYNEQFF.

The V and J genes are TRBV28 and TRBJ1-5; the match to TRBD1 covers 8 bases. Losses at the gene ends were 3 bases for V and 4 bases for J; bases not matched to a gene: 2. Germline values: CDR1 MDHEN, CDR2 SYDVKM. The CDR3 is made up of 14 amino acids. CDR3 nucleotides: TGTGCCAGCAGTTTGGACAGGGAAAATCAGCCCCAGCATTTT. Residues: CASSLDRENQPQHF.

The V call is TRBV21-1, the J call TRBJ2-3; TRBD2, the table's D call, lacks a check against the DNA. TRBV21-1 corresponds to a pseudogene. The CDR3 runs 17 residues. CDR3 in DNA: TGTGCCAGCAGCAAATTCCGGGCTAGCGGGGGGGGAGATACGCAGTATTTT. As protein: CASSKFRASGGGDTQYF.

This chain links TRBV2 with TRBJ1-2; D not resolved. The CDR3 is 15 residues long. Germline-derived CDR1 and CDR2 are SNHLY and FYNNEI. V lost 1 base and J lost 4, with 13 bases in between. The CDR3 DNA follows: TGTGCCAGCAGTGAAGAGGGAGGTCCAGGCTATGGCTACACCTTC. Translating gives CASSEEGGPGYGYTF.

V usage is TRBV5-6 and J usage is TRBJ1-2; no definite D call. Trimming took 1 base from V and 4 from J, leaving 11 bases between them. Germline lookup yields CDR1 SGHDT and CDR2 YYEEEE. The CDR3 has 14 amino acids. The CDR3 nucleotides read TGTGCCAGCAGCTTGACTACCCCCCTCTATGGCTACACCTTC. It translates to CASSLTTPLYGYTF.

This chain joins TRBV30 and TRBJ1-1, with D possibly being TRBD1 (6 bases). This CDR3 region has 15 residues. V was clipped by 7 bases and J by 2 bases, with 20 bases between them. Germline V lookup: CDR1 GTSNPN, CDR2 SVGIG (reference sequence). The CDR3 is CAFNPLDRLNTEAFF. The DNA of the CDR3 is TGTGCCTTCAACCCCCTCGACAGGCTCAACACTGAAGCTTTCTTT.

The chain uses TRBV6-6 and TRBJ1-6; TRBD1 matches 7 bases. V was clipped by 7 bases and J by 0 bases; unmatched bases: 3. CDR1 and CDR2 from the germline V gene are MNHNY and SVGAGI (reference sequence). The CDR3 contains 15 residues. CDR3 in DNA: TGTGCCAGCAACCGGGACAGCTCCTATAATTCACCCCTCCACTTT. It yields the protein CASNRDSSYNSPLHF.

This clone has only a few counts. The CDR3: CASGRGNQPQHF. The CDR3 DNA reads TGTGCCAGCGGGAGGGGCAATCAGCCCCAGCATTTT. This sequence joins TRBV6-5 and TRBJ1-5; D remains ambiguous. The CDR3 has 12 amino acids. From germline, CDR1 is MNHEY and CDR2 SVGAGI. Trimming pared 8 bases from V and 2 bases from J, leaving 7 bases between.

The V call is TRBV30, the J call TRBJ1-5; 11 bases match TRBD1. Germline loops: CDR1 GTSNPN, CDR2 SVGIG (reference sequence). V trimming: 0 bases; J trimming: 1 base; junction bases outside the gene matches: 11. This CDR3 spans 19 amino acids. CDR3 region: CAWSVSRGTGGWSNQPQHF. DNA for the CDR3: TGTGCCTGGAGTGTAAGCCGGGGGACAGGGGGTTGGAGCAATCAGCCCCAGCATTTT.